This T cell receptor beta chain was documented in a study of T cell responses to AZD1222 COVID-19 vaccine (dated by TCRdb to 2020 to 2023). Notes on the research overall: TCR sequencing covered over 230 trial participants: 207 given two doses of AZD1222 and approximately 26 given two doses of MenACWY control vaccine. Trial participants were enrolled into age subgroups of 18-55, 56-69 and 70-plus years, which contained roughly 140, 27 and 60 TCR-sequenced participants, respectively. Overall results and qualifications from the work: Participants were mostly white British and included more females than males, and it was suggested by the authors that clonal diversity may have been underestimated. In the small 56-69-year group, the increase in depth fell short of significance, most likely because of low power. Nearly half of unique spike-specific TCRs reportedly recognized epitopes outside regions mutated in the B.1.351 and B.1.1.7 variants. After two AZD1222 doses, both the breadth and the depth of spike-specific TCRs were significantly higher than at day 0 and than in MenACWY recipients. CD4 TCRs associated with the vaccine covered the entire spike protein, and the dominant responses were in regions 160-218 and 743-854. No day 14 peak-response samples were available, so repertoires were characterized only after the peak T cell response. Only six or seven AZD1222 recipients were SARS-CoV-2 seropositive at baseline, limiting conclusions about previously exposed vaccinees.

Its CDR3 holds 15 amino acids, cysteine through phenylalanine. Here the CDR3 DNA is all that survives: 45 bases in frame from base 1. The junction shows trimming of 4 bases on V and 8 bases on J, and the gene matches do not reach 14 bases of it. Reading the germline V gene gives CDR1 SGHRS and CDR2 YFSETQ. The CDR3 regions of human TCRbeta chains were analyzed by immunosequencing. In the paper's pipeline: Repertoire TCRs were matched against a reference library of SARS-CoV-2-specific TCRs generated with the MIRA antigen-specificity platform. Breadth was defined as the fraction of unique TCRs that were SARS-CoV-2-associated, and depth was defined as the fraction of total T cells that were SARS-CoV-2-associated. Using the MIRA data, every spike-specific TCR was mapped to the spike region that the TCR reacted to and assigned to either a CD4 or a CD8 class. Log10-transformed breadth and depth values were compared by one-way ANOVA with Sidak's multiple comparisons tests. In TCRdb, the immuneACCESS table is reduced to in-frame sequences with V and J assigned. These tables do not hold every clone; where another copy was compared, an unresolved V gene accounts for under half, and the others remain unexplained. V and J calls and clone size follow that table, whereas D and trimming were derived from the DNA. Recorded for this sample are 110,000 or so clones; roughly nine tenths of them occurred a single time. Of the sample, roughly 3% is held by the ten largest clones.

As concerns this clone: Its antigen is currently not known. Base qualities are not provided; no much larger clone lies one nucleotide away.

The intended sense of this specimen's time point label: baseline before first vaccination. The treatment or condition label, read with the paper, signifies: meningococcal conjugate vaccine given as trial control. Samples from vaccinated people were obtained from the UK trials COV001 and COV002, which included a single-blind randomized controlled phase 2/3 trial of AZD1222 (ChAdOx1 nCoV-19) in healthy adults. Trial participant PBMC samples were collected at day 0 and day 28 after the second dose for TCRbeta chain sequencing. The input for sequencing was peripheral blood, taken on day 0 of MenACWY control vaccination. The chain is made from TRBV5-1 and TRBJ1-2, and 7 junction bases match TRBD1. The receptor comes from an adult in good health. The CDR3 is CASSPSSTTGEGYTF. Here is the DNA: TGCGCCAGCAGCCCGTCCAGCACCACAGGGGAGGGCTACACCTTC.